A selection of T cell receptor beta chains follows, all from one sample in a study of STAT3 mutations in large granular lymphocyte leukemia. Sequenced by immunoSEQ multiplex PCR; TCRdb stores in-frame clones only, minus some. The sample has 12,000 or so clones, 65% to 90% seen once; the top ten hold 86%. The sample was peripheral blood mononuclear cells. The receptors shown here come from an elderly man with T-cell large granular lymphocyte leukemia. Some clones in this sample may be carry-over from other donors' samples. The CDR3 runs from the conserved cysteine through the conserved F or W. The order of the fields is J gene, V gene, CDR3 length, CDR3 protein.

>TRBJ2-7|TRBV4-3|16
CASSHDPGQGVYEQYF
>TRBJ2-7|TRBV5-1|14
CASSLEQGAGEQYF
>TRBJ2-7|TRBV18|14
CASSPQGIGYEQYF
>TRBJ1-2|TRBV7-2|13
CASSLWQVGGYTF
>TRBJ2-1|TRBV11-2|16
CASRRIAGASYNEQFF
>TRBJ1-6|TRBV9|14
CASSVEGVNSPLHF
>TRBJ1-1|TRBV5-4|16
CASSPTGRGGVTEAFF
>TRBJ2-1|TRBV7-9|16
CASSSRRDRDHNEQFF
>TRBJ2-7|TRBV16|13
CASSQTSGTSERF
>TRBJ2-2|TRBV7-3|17
CASSLSGAGSFTGELFF
>TRBJ1-4|TRBV30|12
CAWKGYNEKLFF
>TRBJ2-7|TRBV5-4|11
CASSNLNEQYF
>TRBJ2-5|TRBV29-1|13
CARSRGGSETQYF
>TRBJ1-6|TRBV6-5|12
CASSYLESPLHF
>TRBJ1-6|TRBV7-9|14
CASSLGGSWSPLHF
>TRBJ1-3|TRBV5-4|16
CASSTRQGAVGNTIYF
>TRBJ2-7|TRBV7-6|13
CASSPQVGYEQYF
>TRBJ1-2|TRBV19|14
CASSIAVDYYGYTF
>TRBJ1-5|TRBV5-4|17
CASSPRAGVASNQPQHF
>TRBJ1-2|TRBV2|15
CASSDRRAGGYGYTF
>TRBJ1-6|TRBV7-9|16
CASSAGRGQNNSPLHF
>TRBJ1-2|TRBV7-9|14
CASSSPGGAYGYTF